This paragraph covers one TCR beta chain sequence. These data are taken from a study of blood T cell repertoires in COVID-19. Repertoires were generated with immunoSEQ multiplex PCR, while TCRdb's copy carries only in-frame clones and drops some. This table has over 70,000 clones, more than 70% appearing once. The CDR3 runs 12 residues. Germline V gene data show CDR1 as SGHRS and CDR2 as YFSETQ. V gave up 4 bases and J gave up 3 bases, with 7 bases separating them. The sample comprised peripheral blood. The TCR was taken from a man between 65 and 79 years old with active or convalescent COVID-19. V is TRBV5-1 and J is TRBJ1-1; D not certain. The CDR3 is CASSVRDTEAFF. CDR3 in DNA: TGCGCCAGCAGCGTGAGGGACACTGAAGCTTTCTTT. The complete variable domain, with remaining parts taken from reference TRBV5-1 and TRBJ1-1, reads KAGVTQTPRYLIKTRGQQVTLSCSPISGHRSVSWYQQTPGQGLQFLFEYFSETQRNKGNFPGRFSGRQFSNSRSEMNVSTLELGDSALYLCASSVRDTEAFFGQGTRLTVV.